The 19 T cell receptor beta chains given below trace back to one sample, sequenced in a study of CD8 T cells in Susac syndrome. When the RNA was reverse transcribed, random hexamers were used with an input of about 0.5 to 1 ug. MiXCR, run by TCRdb on the immunoSEQ multiplex PCR reads, gives a single entry per CDR3 protein. This table has about 280,000 distinct CDR3 sequences, approximately 84% appearing once. The sequencing sample was made of CD8+ T cells from PBMCs. These receptors all stem from a human donor with multiple sclerosis.

This chain joins TRBV9 and TRBJ2-5; the D is unclear. Germline CDR1 reads SGDLS; CDR2 reads YYNGEE. Deletions cut 3 bases from V and 1 base from J, with 4 bases between. This CDR3 has 12 amino acids. DNA for the CDR3: TGTGCCAGCAGCGATATCCAAGAGACCCAGTACTTC. Translated: CASSDIQETQYF.

This chain links TRBV27 with TRBJ1-1; 9 bases agree with TRBD1. The trim removed 2 bases at V and 5 bases at J, leaving 18 bases unmatched. The CDR3 loop spans 19 amino acids. Germline loops: CDR1 MNHEY, CDR2 SMNVEV (reference sequence). CDR3: CASSLNGRDWWTGETEAFF. Written as DNA, the CDR3 is TGTGCCAGCAGTTTAAACGGTCGGGACTGGTGGACAGGGGAGACTGAAGCTTTCTTT.

CDR3 nucleotide sequence: TGCAGCCACCTCCTAGGTAGCTCCTACAATGAGCAGTTCTTC. It translates to CSHLLGSSYNEQFF. The chain is built from TRBV29-1 and TRBJ2-1; D ambiguous. This CDR3 is 14 amino acids long. Trimming removed 8 bases at V and 0 bases at J, with 14 bases between. Germline assignment: CDR1 SQVTM and CDR2 ANQGSEA.

CDR3 bases: TGTGCCAGCAGTTTATCCGCGAACACTGAAGCTTTCTTT. It is translated as CASSLSANTEAFF. The V and J genes are TRBV27 and TRBJ1-1, with unresolved D. The germline CDR1 and CDR2 sequences are MNHEY and SMNVEV (reference sequence). The CDR3 is made up of 13 amino acids. Between the trimmed V and J ends, which lost 0 bases and 1 base, there was a span of 3 bases.

As DNA, the CDR3 is TGTGCCAGCAGTAGCGGGAGTTGGGGATACGAGCAGTACTTC. Translated: CASSSGSWGYEQYF. This chain connects TRBV27 to TRBJ2-7; 8 bases fit TRBD2. The CDR3 covers 14 residues. Germline CDR1 reads MNHEY; CDR2 reads SMNVEV (reference sequence). The J segment lost 4 bases and the V segment lost 5 bases, leaving 7 bases of the junction unmatched.

This chain links TRBV14 with TRBJ2-1; D perhaps matches TRBD1 (5 bases). Germline V lookup: CDR1 SGHDN, CDR2 FVKESK. CDR3 length equals 15 residues. Trimming removed 4 bases from V and 5 bases from J, with 15 bases in between. CDR3 coding DNA: TGTGCCAGCAGCCTCAGGGTGGCCCAAAACAATGAGCAGTTCTTC. Translated, it gives CASSLRVAQNNEQFF.

The chain recombines TRBV27 with TRBJ2-4; possibly TRBD2 for D (6 bases). The germline V and J ends were trimmed by 2 bases and 2 bases, with 7 bases remaining between them. Germline lookup yields CDR1 MNHEY and CDR2 SMNVEV (reference sequence). CDR3 length equals 14 residues. For the CDR3, the DNA is TGTGCCAGCAGTTTAGGCGGGACCAAAAACATTCAGTACTTC. This sequence encodes CASSLGGTKNIQYF.

This clonotype was picked up one time. The chain combines TRBV6-5 with TRBJ2-7; 9 bases align to TRBD2. CDR1 MNHEY and CDR2 SVGAGI come from the germline V gene. The CDR3 is 15 residues long. Trimming removed 6 bases from V and 0 bases from J; junction bases left unmatched: 6. CDR3 amino acids: CASSIGLASSYEQYF. CDR3 DNA sequence: TGTGCCAGCAGCATCGGACTAGCGAGCTCCTACGAGCAGTACTTC.

The chain links TRBV12-3 or TRBV12-4 to TRBJ1-1; no clear D. V shed 3 bases and J shed 7 bases, with 9 bases lying between them. This CDR3 contains 12 residues. For the CDR3, the DNA is TGTGCCAGCAGTTTTAGCAGGTTTGAAGCTTTCTTT. This sequence encodes CASSFSRFEAFF.

The chain carries TRBV3-1 and TRBJ2-7; D perhaps matches TRBD2 (6 bases). The CDR3 has 15 amino acids. Germline loops: CDR1 LGHDT, CDR2 YNNKEL (reference sequence). Trimming shortened V by 0 bases and J by 9 bases, and 18 bases separated the two germline ends. The CDR3, as DNA: TGTGCCAGCAGCCAAGATCTGGTTGGGACTGCGAGGCAGTACTTC. Protein sequence: CASSQDLVGTARQYF.

The chain is built from TRBV7-2 and TRBJ2-3, with TRBD2 matching 9 bases. The length of the CDR3 is 16 residues. The ends lost 0 bases at V and 8 bases at J; junction bases unmatched: 9. Germline CDR1 is SGHTA and CDR2 is FQGNSA. As DNA, the CDR3 is TGTGCCAGCAGCTTAGCTTTAGCGGGAGTGCTGGGTACGCAGTATTTT. It yields the protein CASSLALAGVLGTQYF.

This chain connects TRBV19 to TRBJ2-4; 8 bases line up with TRBD2. Germline CDR1 LNHDA, CDR2 SQIVND (reference sequence). The CDR3 has 16 residues. Trimming took 5 bases from V and 7 from J; bases not matched to a gene: 13. The CDR3 sequence is CASSPELAEVGNIQYF. DNA for the CDR3: TGTGCCAGTAGTCCTGAACTAGCGGAGGTAGGGAACATTCAGTACTTC.

The chain joins TRBV6-2 or TRBV6-3 to TRBJ2-1; TRBD2 matches 11 bases. V shed 10 bases and J 6 bases; nucleotides not matched to a gene: 8. CDR1 is MNHEY, CDR2 SVGEGT, per germline. The CDR3 runs 14 residues. DNA of the CDR3: TGTGCCATCGGTCCGGGACTAGCGGCCAATGAGCAGTTCTTC. Protein sequence: CAIGPGLAANEQFF.

V and J are TRBV9 and TRBJ2-1, with 8 bases identical to TRBD1. The CDR3 spans 15 residues. Germline V gene lookup returns CDR1 SGDLS and CDR2 YYNGEE. The V and J ends lost 4 bases and 8 bases, in that order; junction bases with no gene match: 11. The CDR3 loop is CASSQETGAVDEQFF. The CDR3 DNA is TGTGCCAGCAGCCAAGAGACAGGGGCGGTCGATGAGCAGTTCTTC.

The chain couples TRBV9 to TRBJ2-7; 8 nucleotides line up with TRBD2. This CDR3 comprises 14 residues. The germline V gene has CDR1 SGDLS and CDR2 YYNGEE. V gave up 2 bases and J gave up 6 bases; unmatched junction bases: 7. The CDR3 loop is CASSVSGAGGEQYF. DNA for the CDR3: TGTGCCAGCAGCGTTAGCGGGGCCGGCGGCGAGCAGTACTTC.

This chain connects TRBV12-3 or TRBV12-4 to TRBJ2-7; weak D call: TRBD1 (5 bases). CDR3 length: 16 residues. Trimming removed 3 bases at V and 3 bases at J, with 18 bases between. CDR3 sequence: CASSFDARVEIYEQYF. In nucleotides, the CDR3 is TGTGCCAGCAGTTTCGACGCCAGGGTAGAGATCTACGAGCAGTACTTC.

The J gene is TRBJ2-2, the V gene TRBV30; possibly TRBD2 for D (6 bases). CDR1 is GTSNPN and CDR2 is SVGIG in the germline V gene (reference sequence). The CDR3 runs to 14 residues. CDR3 protein: CAHDVEGLTGELFF. CDR3 in DNA: TGTGCGCACGACGTGGAGGGCCTCACCGGGGAGCTGTTTTTT.

The chain is built from TRBV9 and TRBJ2-2; D is uncertain. V was cut by 7 bases and J by 9 bases, with 10 bases left in between. Looked up from germline, CDR1 is SGDLS and CDR2 is YYNGEE. The CDR3 has 11 amino acids. The CDR3 nucleotides read TGTGCCAGCGGGTCCGCACGGGAGCTGTTTTTT. This sequence encodes CASGSARELFF.

V usage is TRBV27 and J usage is TRBJ2-7; D is undetermined. The CDR3 sequence is 15 residues long. Germline-derived CDR1 and CDR2 are MNHEY and SMNVEV (reference sequence). V lost 3 bases and J 5 bases, leaving 17 bases between the germline ends. DNA of the CDR3: TGTGCCAGCAGTTTCACTTGGACCGTTTCCGACGAGCAGTACTTC. This gives the protein CASSFTWTVSDEQYF.